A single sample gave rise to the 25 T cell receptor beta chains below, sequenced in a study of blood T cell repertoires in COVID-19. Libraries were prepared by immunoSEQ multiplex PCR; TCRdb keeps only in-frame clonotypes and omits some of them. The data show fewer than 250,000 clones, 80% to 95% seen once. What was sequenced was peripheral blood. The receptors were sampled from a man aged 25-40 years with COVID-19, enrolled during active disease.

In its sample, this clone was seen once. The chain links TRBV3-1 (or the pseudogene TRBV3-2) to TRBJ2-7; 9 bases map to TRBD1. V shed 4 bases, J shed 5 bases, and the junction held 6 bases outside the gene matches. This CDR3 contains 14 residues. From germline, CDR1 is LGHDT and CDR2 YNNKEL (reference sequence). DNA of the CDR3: TGTGCCAGCAGCCTCCGGGACAGGGACCACGAGCAGTACTTC. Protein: CASSLRDRDHEQYF.

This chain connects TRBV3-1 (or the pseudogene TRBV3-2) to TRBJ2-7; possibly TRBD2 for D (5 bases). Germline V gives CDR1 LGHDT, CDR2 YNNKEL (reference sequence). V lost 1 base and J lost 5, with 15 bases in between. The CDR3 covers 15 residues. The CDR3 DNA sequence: TGTGCCAGCAGCCAAGCTAATCTAGCCCAAAACGAGCAGTACTTC. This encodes CASSQANLAQNEQYF.

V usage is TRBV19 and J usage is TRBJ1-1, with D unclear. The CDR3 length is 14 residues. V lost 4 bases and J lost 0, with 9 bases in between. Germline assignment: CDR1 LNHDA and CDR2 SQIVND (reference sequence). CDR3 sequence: CASSKEFMNTEAFF. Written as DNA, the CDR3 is TGTGCCAGTAGTAAGGAGTTCATGAACACTGAAGCTTTCTTT.

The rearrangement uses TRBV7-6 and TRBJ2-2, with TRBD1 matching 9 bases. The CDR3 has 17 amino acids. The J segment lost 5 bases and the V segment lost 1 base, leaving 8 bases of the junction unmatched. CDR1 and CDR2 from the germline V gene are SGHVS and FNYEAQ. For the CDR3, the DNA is TGTGCCAGCAGCTTAGGGCCGGGACAGGGAGGGACCGGGGAGCTGTTTTTT. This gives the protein CASSLGPGQGGTGELFF.

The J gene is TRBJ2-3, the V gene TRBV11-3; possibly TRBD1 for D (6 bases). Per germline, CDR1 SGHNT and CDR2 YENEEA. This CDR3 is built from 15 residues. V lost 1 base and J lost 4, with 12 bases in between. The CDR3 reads CASSLGTVTADTQYF. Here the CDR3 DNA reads TGTGCCAGCAGCTTAGGGACAGTTACCGCAGATACGCAGTATTTT.

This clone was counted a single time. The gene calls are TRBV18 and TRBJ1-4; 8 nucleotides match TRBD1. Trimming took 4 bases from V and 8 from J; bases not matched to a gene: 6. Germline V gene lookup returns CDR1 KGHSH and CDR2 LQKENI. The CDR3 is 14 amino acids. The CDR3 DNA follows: TGTGCCAGCTCACGGGGACAGGCCGAAGAAAAACTGTTTTTT. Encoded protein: CASSRGQAEEKLFF.

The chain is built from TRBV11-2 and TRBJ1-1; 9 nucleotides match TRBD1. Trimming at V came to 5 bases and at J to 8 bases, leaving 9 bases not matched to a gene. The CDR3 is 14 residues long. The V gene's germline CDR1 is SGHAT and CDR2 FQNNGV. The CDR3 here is CASSDLDRGGEAFF. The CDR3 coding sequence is TGTGCCAGCAGCGACCTGGACAGGGGCGGCGAAGCTTTCTTT.

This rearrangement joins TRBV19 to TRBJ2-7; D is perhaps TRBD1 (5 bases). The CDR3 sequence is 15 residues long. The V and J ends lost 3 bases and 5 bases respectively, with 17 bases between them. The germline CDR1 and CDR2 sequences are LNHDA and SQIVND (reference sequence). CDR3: CASSMGLGRINEQYF. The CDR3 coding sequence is TGTGCCAGTAGTATGGGTCTGGGGCGGATCAACGAGCAGTACTTC.

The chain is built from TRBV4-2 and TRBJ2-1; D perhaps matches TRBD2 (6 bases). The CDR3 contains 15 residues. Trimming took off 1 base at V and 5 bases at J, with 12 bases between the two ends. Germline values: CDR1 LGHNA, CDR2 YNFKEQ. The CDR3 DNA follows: TGTGCCAGCAGCCAAGCGGCGGGGCAGGACAATGAGCAGTTCTTC. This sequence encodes CASSQAAGQDNEQFF.

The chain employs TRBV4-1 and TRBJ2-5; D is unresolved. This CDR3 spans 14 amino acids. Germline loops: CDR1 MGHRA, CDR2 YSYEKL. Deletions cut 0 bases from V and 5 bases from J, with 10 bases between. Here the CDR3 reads CASSQDLVRETQYF. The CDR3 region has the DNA TGCGCCAGCAGCCAAGATCTAGTGAGGGAGACCCAGTACTTC.

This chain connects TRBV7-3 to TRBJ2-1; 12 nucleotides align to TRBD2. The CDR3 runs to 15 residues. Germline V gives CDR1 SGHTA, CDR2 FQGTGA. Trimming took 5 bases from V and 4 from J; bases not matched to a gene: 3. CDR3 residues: CASSLLAGGYNEQFF. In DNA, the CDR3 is TGTGCCAGCAGCCTTCTAGCGGGGGGGTACAATGAGCAGTTCTTC.

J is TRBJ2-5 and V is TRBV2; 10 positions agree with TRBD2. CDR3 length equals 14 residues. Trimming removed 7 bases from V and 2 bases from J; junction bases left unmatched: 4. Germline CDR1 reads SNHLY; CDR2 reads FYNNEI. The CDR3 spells CASKASGGQETQYF. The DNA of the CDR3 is TGTGCCAGCAAGGCTAGCGGGGGACAAGAGACCCAGTACTTC.

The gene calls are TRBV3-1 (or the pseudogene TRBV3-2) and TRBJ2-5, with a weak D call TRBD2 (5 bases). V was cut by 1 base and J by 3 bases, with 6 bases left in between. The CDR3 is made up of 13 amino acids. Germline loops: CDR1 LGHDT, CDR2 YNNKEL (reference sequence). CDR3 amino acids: CASSQVGEETQYF. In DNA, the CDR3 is TGTGCCAGCAGCCAAGTGGGAGAAGAGACCCAGTACTTC.

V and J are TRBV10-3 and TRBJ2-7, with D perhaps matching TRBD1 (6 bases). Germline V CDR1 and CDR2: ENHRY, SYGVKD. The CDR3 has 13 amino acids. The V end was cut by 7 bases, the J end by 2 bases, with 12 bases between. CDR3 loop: CAIKGVSTYEQYF. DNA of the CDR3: TGTGCCATCAAGGGGGTATCCACCTACGAGCAGTACTTC.

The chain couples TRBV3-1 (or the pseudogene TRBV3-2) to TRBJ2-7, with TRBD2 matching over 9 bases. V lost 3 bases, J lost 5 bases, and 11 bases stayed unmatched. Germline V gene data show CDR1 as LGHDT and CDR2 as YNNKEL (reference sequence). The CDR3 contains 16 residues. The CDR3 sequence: CASSQMAGGPSNEQYF. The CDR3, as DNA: TGTGCCAGCAGCCAGATGGCGGGGGGGCCTTCCAACGAGCAGTACTTC.

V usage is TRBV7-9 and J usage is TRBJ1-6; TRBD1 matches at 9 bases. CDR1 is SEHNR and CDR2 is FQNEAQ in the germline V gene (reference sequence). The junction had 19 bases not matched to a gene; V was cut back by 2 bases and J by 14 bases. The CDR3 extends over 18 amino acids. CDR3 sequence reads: CASSLLLWDRDGPAALHF. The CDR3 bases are TGTGCCAGCAGCTTACTTCTTTGGGACAGGGATGGTCCGGCGGCCCTCCACTTT.

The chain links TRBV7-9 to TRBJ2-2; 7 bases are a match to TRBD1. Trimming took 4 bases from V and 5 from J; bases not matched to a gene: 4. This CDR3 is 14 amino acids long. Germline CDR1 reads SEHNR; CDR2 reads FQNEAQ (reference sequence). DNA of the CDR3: TGTGCCAGCAGCTCCCTACAGGGGACCGGGGAGCTGTTTTTT. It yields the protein CASSSLQGTGELFF.

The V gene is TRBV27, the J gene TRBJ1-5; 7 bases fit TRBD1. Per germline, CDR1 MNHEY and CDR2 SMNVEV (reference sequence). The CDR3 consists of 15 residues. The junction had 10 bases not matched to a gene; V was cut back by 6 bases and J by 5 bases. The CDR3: CASSLPRQGDQPQHF. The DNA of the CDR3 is TGTGCCAGCAGCTTACCAAGACAGGGTGATCAGCCCCAGCATTTT.

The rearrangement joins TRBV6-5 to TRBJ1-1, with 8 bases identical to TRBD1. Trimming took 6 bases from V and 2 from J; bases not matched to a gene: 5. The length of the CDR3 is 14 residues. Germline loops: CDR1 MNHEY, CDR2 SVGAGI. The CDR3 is CASRRDRHNTEAFF. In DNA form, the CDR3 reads TGTGCCAGCAGGCGGGACAGGCATAACACTGAAGCTTTCTTT.

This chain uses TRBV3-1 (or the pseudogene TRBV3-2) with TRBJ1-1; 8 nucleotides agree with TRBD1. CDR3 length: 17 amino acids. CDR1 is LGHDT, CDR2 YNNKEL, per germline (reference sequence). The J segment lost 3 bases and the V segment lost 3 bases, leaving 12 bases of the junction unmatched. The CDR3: CASSQEGQGVGYTEAFF. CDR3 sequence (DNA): TGTGCCAGCAGCCAGGAAGGACAGGGCGTGGGGTACACTGAAGCTTTCTTT.

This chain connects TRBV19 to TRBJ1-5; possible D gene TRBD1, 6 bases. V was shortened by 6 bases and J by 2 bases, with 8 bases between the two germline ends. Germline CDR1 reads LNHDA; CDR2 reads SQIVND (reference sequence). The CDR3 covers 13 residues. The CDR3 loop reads CASSHRGNQPQHF. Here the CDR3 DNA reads TGTGCCAGTAGCCACAGGGGCAATCAGCCCCAGCATTTT.

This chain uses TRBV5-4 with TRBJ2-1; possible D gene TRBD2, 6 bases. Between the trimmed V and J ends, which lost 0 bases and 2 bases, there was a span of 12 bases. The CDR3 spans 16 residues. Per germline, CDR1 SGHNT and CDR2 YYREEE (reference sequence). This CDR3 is CASSLVGGITYNEQFF. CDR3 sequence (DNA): TGTGCCAGCAGCTTGGTTGGGGGGATAACCTACAATGAGCAGTTCTTC.

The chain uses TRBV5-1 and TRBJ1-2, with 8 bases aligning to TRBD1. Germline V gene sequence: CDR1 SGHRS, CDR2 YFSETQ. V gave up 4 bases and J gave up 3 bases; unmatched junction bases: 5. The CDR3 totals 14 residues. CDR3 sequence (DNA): TGCGCCAGCAGCGAAGCAGGGGGCGACTATGGCTACACCTTC. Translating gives CASSEAGGDYGYTF.

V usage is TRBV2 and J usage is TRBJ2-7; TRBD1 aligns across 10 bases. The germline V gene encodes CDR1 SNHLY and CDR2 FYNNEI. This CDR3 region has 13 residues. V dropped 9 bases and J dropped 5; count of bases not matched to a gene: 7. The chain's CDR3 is CASRGTGVDEQYF. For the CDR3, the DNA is TGTGCCAGTCGGGGGACAGGGGTCGACGAGCAGTACTTC.

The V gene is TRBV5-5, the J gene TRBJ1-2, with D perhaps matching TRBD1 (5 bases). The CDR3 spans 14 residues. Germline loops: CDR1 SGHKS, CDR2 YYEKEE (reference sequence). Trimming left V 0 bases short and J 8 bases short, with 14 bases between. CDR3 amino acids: CASSLGTTSGGYTF. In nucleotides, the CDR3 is TGTGCCAGCAGCTTGGGGACAACCTCAGGAGGCTACACCTTC.